Listed below are T cell receptor beta chains from one sample, sequenced in a study of beta chain features in type 1 diabetes. The protocol was immunoSEQ multiplex PCR, while the TCRdb copy is restricted to in-frame clones and leaves out a portion. The sample yields roughly 310,000 clones, about 10% seen once. The sample consisted of naive CD4+ T cells from blood. These receptor sequences come from a woman aged 25 to 39 in good health. Both conserved end residues are part of each CDR3. The order of the fields is clone size, CDR3 length, D gene, V gene, J gene, CDR3 DNA, CDR3 protein. D genes are given only for firm matches. Only some rows state a clone size, as once, few, many or a class for expanded clones.

abundance: -
len: 14
d_gene: -
v_gene: TRBV6-1
j_gene: TRBJ1-4
CDR3nt: TGTGCCAGCAGGCAGGGTACAACTAATGAAAAACTGTTTTTT
CDR3aa: CASRQGTTNEKLFF

abundance: -
len: 14
d_gene: TRBD2
v_gene: TRBV5-1
j_gene: TRBJ2-1
CDR3nt: TGCGCCAGCAGCTTCCTAGCGGGGTCCGGAGAGCAGTTCTTC
CDR3aa: CASSFLAGSGEQFF

abundance: few
len: 14
d_gene: TRBD1
v_gene: TRBV7-2
j_gene: TRBJ2-1
CDR3nt: TGTGCCAGCAGCTTAGCGGGACAGAACAATGAGCAGTTCTTC
CDR3aa: CASSLAGQNNEQFF

abundance: -
len: 14
d_gene: -
v_gene: TRBV30
j_gene: TRBJ2-3
CDR3nt: TGTGCCTGGAGTTTGGCGGGGTACACAGATACGCAGTATTTT
CDR3aa: CAWSLAGYTDTQYF

abundance: few
len: 13
d_gene: -
v_gene: TRBV6-5
j_gene: TRBJ2-1
CDR3nt: TGTGCCAGCAGTTACGGGCAGTTAAATGAGCAGTTCTTC
CDR3aa: CASSYGQLNEQFF

abundance: -
len: 15
d_gene: TRBD2
v_gene: TRBV9
j_gene: TRBJ2-7
CDR3nt: TGTGCCAGCAGCGGGGGACTAGCGCTTTCCTACGAGCAGTACTTC
CDR3aa: CASSGGLALSYEQYF

abundance: -
len: 17
d_gene: TRBD2
v_gene: TRBV7-2
j_gene: TRBJ2-7
CDR3nt: TGTGCCAGCAGCTTAGATGGTAGCGGGACCCTCTCCTACGAGCAGTACTTC
CDR3aa: CASSLDGSGTLSYEQYF

abundance: few
len: 15
d_gene: TRBD1
v_gene: TRBV28
j_gene: TRBJ1-2
CDR3nt: TGTGCCAGCACGCGGGGACTGGGACAGGGCCGTGGCTACACCTTC
CDR3aa: CASTRGLGQGRGYTF

abundance: few
len: 15
d_gene: TRBD1
v_gene: TRBV10-3
j_gene: TRBJ2-7
CDR3nt: TGTGCCATCAGTGATCCCGGACAGGGAGTCTACGAGCAGTACTTC
CDR3aa: CAISDPGQGVYEQYF

abundance: few
len: 12
d_gene: -
v_gene: TRBV18
j_gene: TRBJ2-4
CDR3nt: TGTGCCAGCTCACGGGACGGGGGTATTCAGTACTTC
CDR3aa: CASSRDGGIQYF

abundance: -
len: 16
d_gene: -
v_gene: TRBV9
j_gene: TRBJ1-1
CDR3nt: TGTGCCAGCAGCGTCGGAAGCGGAGCGGGGAAAGCTGAAGCTTTCTTT
CDR3aa: CASSVGSGAGKAEAFF

abundance: few
len: 14
d_gene: TRBD1
v_gene: TRBV30
j_gene: TRBJ1-4
CDR3nt: TGTGCCTGGAGTGTAACAGGGGGCTCAAGAAAACTGTTTTTT
CDR3aa: CAWSVTGGSRKLFF

abundance: -
len: 14
d_gene: -
v_gene: TRBV30
j_gene: TRBJ2-5
CDR3nt: TGTGCCTGGAGTATCCCGAGGTTAAGGGAGACCCAGTACTTC
CDR3aa: CAWSIPRLRETQYF

abundance: -
len: 12
d_gene: TRBD2
v_gene: TRBV6-6
j_gene: TRBJ2-3
CDR3nt: TGTGCCTCTAGCGGGAGTACAGATACGCAGTATTTT
CDR3aa: CASSGSTDTQYF

abundance: few
len: 17
d_gene: TRBD2
v_gene: TRBV28
j_gene: TRBJ2-1
CDR3nt: TGTGCCAGCAGTTCCACCCCTCGACTAGCGGGAAAGGTAGAGCAGTTCTTC
CDR3aa: CASSSTPRLAGKVEQFF

abundance: -
len: 15
d_gene: TRBD2
v_gene: TRBV27
j_gene: TRBJ2-1
CDR3nt: TGTGCCAGCAGTCCGCGTAGCGGGAGGTACAATGAGCAGTTCTTC
CDR3aa: CASSPRSGRYNEQFF

abundance: -
len: 14
d_gene: -
v_gene: TRBV5-1
j_gene: TRBJ1-1
CDR3nt: TGCGCCAGCAGCCAGGGGACAAGGAACACTGAAGCTTTCTTT
CDR3aa: CASSQGTRNTEAFF

abundance: -
len: 19
d_gene: TRBD1
v_gene: TRBV23-1
j_gene: TRBJ2-4
CDR3nt: TGCGCCAGCACCGGTTATGCCGGGACAGACATTTTTGCCAAAAACATTCAGTACTTC
CDR3aa: CASTGYAGTDIFAKNIQYF

abundance: -
len: 13
d_gene: -
v_gene: TRBV5-4
j_gene: TRBJ1-1
CDR3nt: TGTGCCAGCAGCTTGGCCAGGAACACTGAAGCTTTCTTT
CDR3aa: CASSLARNTEAFF

abundance: -
len: 11
d_gene: -
v_gene: TRBV29-1
j_gene: TRBJ2-3
CDR3nt: TGCAGCGTGAGGGCCACAGATACGCAGTATTTT
CDR3aa: CSVRATDTQYF

abundance: few
len: 14
d_gene: -
v_gene: TRBV9
j_gene: TRBJ2-5
CDR3nt: TGTGCCAGCAGCGTAGCTCGGGGTCAAGAGACCCAGTACTTC
CDR3aa: CASSVARGQETQYF

abundance: few
len: 13
d_gene: -
v_gene: TRBV27
j_gene: TRBJ1-2
CDR3nt: TGTGCCAGCAGTTTTGACAGATTATATGGCTACACCTTC
CDR3aa: CASSFDRLYGYTF

abundance: -
len: 13
d_gene: -
v_gene: TRBV10-3
j_gene: TRBJ1-2
CDR3nt: TGTGCCATCAGTGAGCGCACAAGCTATGGCTACACCTTC
CDR3aa: CAISERTSYGYTF

abundance: few
len: 17
d_gene: TRBD2
v_gene: TRBV15
j_gene: TRBJ2-1
CDR3nt: TGTGCCACCAGCAGAGTGAACCCGGGACTAGCGATATCCGAGCAGTTCTTC
CDR3aa: CATSRVNPGLAISEQFF

abundance: -
len: 14
d_gene: -
v_gene: TRBV18
j_gene: TRBJ2-5
CDR3nt: TGTGCCAGCTCACCGCCCGGGGTTCCAGAGACCCAGTACTTC
CDR3aa: CASSPPGVPETQYF

abundance: once
len: 16
d_gene: TRBD1
v_gene: TRBV15
j_gene: TRBJ2-7
CDR3nt: TGTGCCACCAGCAGAGCTCTAGGGACAGCCTCCTACGAGCAGTACTTC
CDR3aa: CATSRALGTASYEQYF

abundance: -
len: 13
d_gene: TRBD2
v_gene: TRBV10-3
j_gene: TRBJ2-7
CDR3nt: TGTGCCATCAGTGGGCTAGCGGGAGTCGAGCAGTACTTC
CDR3aa: CAISGLAGVEQYF

abundance: -
len: 14
d_gene: -
v_gene: TRBV27
j_gene: TRBJ1-4
CDR3nt: TGTGCCAGCAGTTCACTGGCAACTAATGAAAAACTGTTTTTT
CDR3aa: CASSSLATNEKLFF

abundance: -
len: 16
d_gene: -
v_gene: TRBV9
j_gene: TRBJ2-3
CDR3nt: TGTGCCAGCAGCCCCCCGCCAGGGTCAGTAACAGATACGCAGTATTTT
CDR3aa: CASSPPPGSVTDTQYF

abundance: -
len: 18
d_gene: TRBD2
v_gene: TRBV5-6
j_gene: TRBJ2-6
CDR3nt: TGTGCCAGCAGCGCGGGACTAGCGGGAGTGGGTGGGGCCAACGTCCTGACTTTC
CDR3aa: CASSAGLAGVGGANVLTF

abundance: few
len: 16
d_gene: TRBD1
v_gene: TRBV11-1
j_gene: TRBJ2-5
CDR3nt: TGTGCCAGCAGCTTAGAGGGGACAGGGACCCAAGAGACCCAGTACTTC
CDR3aa: CASSLEGTGTQETQYF

abundance: many
len: 14
d_gene: TRBD1
v_gene: TRBV15
j_gene: TRBJ1-1
CDR3nt: TGTGCCACCAGAGCGAGGGGGCTGAACACTGAAGCTTTCTTT
CDR3aa: CATRARGLNTEAFF

abundance: few
len: 13
d_gene: TRBD1
v_gene: TRBV19
j_gene: TRBJ2-4
CDR3nt: TGTGCCAGTACCGGGACAGGGATAAACATTCAGTACTTC
CDR3aa: CASTGTGINIQYF

abundance: -
len: 15
d_gene: TRBD2
v_gene: TRBV9
j_gene: TRBJ2-1
CDR3nt: TGTGCCAGCAGCGTAGGACTAGCGGGGTACAATGAGCAGTTCTTC
CDR3aa: CASSVGLAGYNEQFF

abundance: -
len: 13
d_gene: -
v_gene: TRBV19
j_gene: TRBJ2-7
CDR3nt: TGTGCCAGTAGTGTAACAGCCGAACGGGAGCAGTACTTC
CDR3aa: CASSVTAEREQYF

abundance: few
len: 15
d_gene: -
v_gene: TRBV6-6
j_gene: TRBJ2-7
CDR3nt: TGTGCCAGCAGACCCAGTGGGGTTTCAGGGTACGAGCAGTACTTC
CDR3aa: CASRPSGVSGYEQYF

abundance: -
len: 14
d_gene: TRBD1
v_gene: TRBV5-4
j_gene: TRBJ1-2
CDR3nt: TGTGCCAGCAGCCAAAAGACAGGGAACTATGGCTACACCTTC
CDR3aa: CASSQKTGNYGYTF

abundance: -
len: 12
d_gene: -
v_gene: TRBV30
j_gene: TRBJ2-7
CDR3nt: TGTGCCTGGAGTGTAACTCTCGGGGAGCAGTACTTC
CDR3aa: CAWSVTLGEQYF

abundance: -
len: 14
d_gene: -
v_gene: TRBV4-3
j_gene: TRBJ2-3
CDR3nt: TGCGCCAGCAGCCAAGACAGCGAGACAGATACGCAGTATTTT
CDR3aa: CASSQDSETDTQYF

abundance: -
len: 16
d_gene: -
v_gene: TRBV4-3
j_gene: TRBJ2-6
CDR3nt: TGCGCCAGCAGCCAAGGCGCGGATTCTGGGGCCAACGTCCTGACTTTC
CDR3aa: CASSQGADSGANVLTF

abundance: -
len: 14
d_gene: -
v_gene: TRBV6-1
j_gene: TRBJ1-1
CDR3nt: TGTGCCAGCAGTAAAGAGGGGAGGAGCACTGAAGCTTTCTTT
CDR3aa: CASSKEGRSTEAFF

abundance: -
len: 15
d_gene: TRBD2
v_gene: TRBV7-2
j_gene: TRBJ2-1
CDR3nt: TGTGCCAGCAGAGAGGGACTAGCGAGCTACAATGAGCAGTTCTTC
CDR3aa: CASREGLASYNEQFF

abundance: few
len: 13
d_gene: -
v_gene: TRBV9
j_gene: TRBJ2-3
CDR3nt: TGTGCCAGCAGCGTAGTATCGACAGATACGCAGTATTTT
CDR3aa: CASSVVSTDTQYF

abundance: -
len: 11
d_gene: -
v_gene: TRBV7-9
j_gene: TRBJ2-1
CDR3nt: TGTGCCAGCAGCGAGATTGATGAGCAGTTCTTC
CDR3aa: CASSEIDEQFF

abundance: few
len: 14
d_gene: -
v_gene: TRBV7-7
j_gene: TRBJ2-5
CDR3nt: TGTGCTAGCAGCTTATTAGCGGATCAAGAGACCCAGTACTTC
CDR3aa: CASSLLADQETQYF

abundance: few
len: 15
d_gene: -
v_gene: TRBV25-1
j_gene: TRBJ2-7
CDR3nt: TGTGCCAGCAGTGATACTTCGGACTTCTCCTACGAGCAGTACTTC
CDR3aa: CASSDTSDFSYEQYF

abundance: few
len: 14
d_gene: -
v_gene: TRBV5-1
j_gene: TRBJ2-7
CDR3nt: TGCGCCAGCAGCTTAGCTAGCGCTTCCTACGAGCAGTACTTC
CDR3aa: CASSLASASYEQYF

abundance: -
len: 12
d_gene: TRBD1
v_gene: TRBV7-9
j_gene: TRBJ2-7
CDR3nt: TGTGCCAGCAGCCAACAGGGGTACGAGCAGTACTTC
CDR3aa: CASSQQGYEQYF

abundance: few
len: 16
d_gene: TRBD1
v_gene: TRBV28
j_gene: TRBJ2-3
CDR3nt: TGTGCCAGCAGTGGGGGACAGGGCGGATTAGCAGATACGCAGTATTTT
CDR3aa: CASSGGQGGLADTQYF